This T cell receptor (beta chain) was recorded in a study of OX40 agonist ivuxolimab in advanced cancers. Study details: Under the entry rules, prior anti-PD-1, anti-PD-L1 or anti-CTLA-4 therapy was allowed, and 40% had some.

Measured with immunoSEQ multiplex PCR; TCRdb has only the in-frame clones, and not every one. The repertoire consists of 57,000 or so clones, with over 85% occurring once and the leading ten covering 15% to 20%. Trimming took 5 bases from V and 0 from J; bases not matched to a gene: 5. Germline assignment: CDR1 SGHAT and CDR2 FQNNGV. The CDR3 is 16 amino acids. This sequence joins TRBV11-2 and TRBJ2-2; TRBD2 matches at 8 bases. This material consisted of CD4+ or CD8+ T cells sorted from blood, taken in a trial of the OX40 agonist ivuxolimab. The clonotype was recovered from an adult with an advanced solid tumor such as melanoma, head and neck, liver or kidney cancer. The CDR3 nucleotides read TGTGCCAGCAGCCCCCGGGGGGGGCCGAACACCGGGGAGCTGTTTTTT. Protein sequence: CASSPRGGPNTGELFF. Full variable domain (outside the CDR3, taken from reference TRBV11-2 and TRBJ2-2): EAGVAQSPRYKIIEKRQSVAFWCNPISGHATLYWYQQILGQGPKLLIQFQNNGVVDDSQLPKDRFSAERLKGVDSTLKIQPAKLEDSAVYLCASSPRGGPNTGELFFGEGSRLTVL.